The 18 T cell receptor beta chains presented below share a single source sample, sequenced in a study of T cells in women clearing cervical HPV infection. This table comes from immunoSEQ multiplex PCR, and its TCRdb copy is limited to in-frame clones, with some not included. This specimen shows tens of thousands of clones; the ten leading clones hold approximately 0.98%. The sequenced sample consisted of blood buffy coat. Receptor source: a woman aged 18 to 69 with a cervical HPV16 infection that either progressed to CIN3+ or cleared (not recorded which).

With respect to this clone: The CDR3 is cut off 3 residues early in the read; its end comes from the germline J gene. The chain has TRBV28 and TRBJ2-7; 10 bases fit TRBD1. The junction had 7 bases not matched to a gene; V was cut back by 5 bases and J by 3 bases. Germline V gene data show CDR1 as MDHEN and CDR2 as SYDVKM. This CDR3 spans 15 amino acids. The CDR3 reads CASSRPGQGIYEQYF. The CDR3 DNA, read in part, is TGTGCCAGCAGTAGACCGGGACAGGGGATCTACGAG.

CDR3 sequence: CASSLGSADSPLHF. The CDR3 bases that were read are TGCGCCAGCAGCTTGGGGAGCGCAGATTCACCC. The J gene is TRBJ1-6, the V gene TRBV5-1, with D uncertain. The read ends 3 residues shy of where the CDR3 ends; the end is completed using the germline J gene. Trimming removed 0 bases at V and 8 bases at J, with 9 bases between. The germline V gene has CDR1 SGHRS and CDR2 YFSETQ. The CDR3 sequence is 14 residues long.

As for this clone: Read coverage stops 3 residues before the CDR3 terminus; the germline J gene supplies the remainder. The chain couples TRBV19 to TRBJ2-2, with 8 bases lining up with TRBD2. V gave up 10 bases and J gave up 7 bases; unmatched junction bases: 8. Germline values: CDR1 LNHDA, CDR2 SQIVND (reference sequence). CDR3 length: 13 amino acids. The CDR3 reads CATGTSFHGELFF. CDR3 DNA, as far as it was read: TGTGCCACCGGGACTAGTTTCCACGGGGAG.

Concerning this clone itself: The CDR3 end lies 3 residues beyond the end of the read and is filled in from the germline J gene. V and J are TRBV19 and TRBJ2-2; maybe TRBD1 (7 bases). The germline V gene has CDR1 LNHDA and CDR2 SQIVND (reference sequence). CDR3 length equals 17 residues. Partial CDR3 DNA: TGTGCCAGTAGACCCCAGGAGGGGGCCTCCTATAATTCACCG. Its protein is CASRPQEGASYNSP. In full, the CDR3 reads CASRPQEGASYNSPLFF.

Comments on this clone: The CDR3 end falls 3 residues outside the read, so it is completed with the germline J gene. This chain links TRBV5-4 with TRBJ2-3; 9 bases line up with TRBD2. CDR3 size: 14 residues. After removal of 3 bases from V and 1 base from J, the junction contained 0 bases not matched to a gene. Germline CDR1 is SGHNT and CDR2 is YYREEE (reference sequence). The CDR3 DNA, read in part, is TGTGCCAGCAGCTGGACTAGCGGCACAGATACG. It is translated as CASSWTSGTDT. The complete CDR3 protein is CASSWTSGTDTQYF.

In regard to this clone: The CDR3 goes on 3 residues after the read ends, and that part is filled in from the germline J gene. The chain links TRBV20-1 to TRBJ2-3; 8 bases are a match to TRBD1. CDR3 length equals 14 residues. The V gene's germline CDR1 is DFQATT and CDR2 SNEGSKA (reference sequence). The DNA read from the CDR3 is TGCAGTGCTGATTCGGACAGGGACGCTCAGCCG. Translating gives CSADSDRDAQP. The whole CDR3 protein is CSADSDRDAQPQYF.

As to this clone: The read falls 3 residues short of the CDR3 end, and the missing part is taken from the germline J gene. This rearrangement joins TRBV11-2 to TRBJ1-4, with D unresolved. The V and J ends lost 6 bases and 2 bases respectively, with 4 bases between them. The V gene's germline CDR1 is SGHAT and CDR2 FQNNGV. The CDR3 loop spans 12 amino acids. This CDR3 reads CASRLTNEKLFF. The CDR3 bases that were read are TGTGCCAGCAGACTGACTAATGAAAAA. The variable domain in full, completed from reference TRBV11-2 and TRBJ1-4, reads EAGVAQSPRYKIIEKRQSVAFWCNPISGHATLYWYQQILGQGPKLLIQFQNNGVVDDSQLPKDRFSAERLKGVDSTLKIQPAKLEDSAVYLCASRLTNEKLFFGSGTQLSVL.

The part of the CDR3 DNA that was read is TGTGCCAGCAGTGATTGGCAGGCCATCACCTACGAG. This sequence encodes CASSDWQAITYE. The CDR3 in full is CASSDWQAITYEQYF. The V call is TRBV2, the J call TRBJ2-7, with D unclear. The CDR3 end is not reached by the read, which stops 3 residues before it; the germline J gene fills it in. V was clipped by 3 bases and J by 2 bases, with 14 bases between them. The CDR3 sequence is 15 residues long. Germline assignment: CDR1 SNHLY and CDR2 FYNNEI.

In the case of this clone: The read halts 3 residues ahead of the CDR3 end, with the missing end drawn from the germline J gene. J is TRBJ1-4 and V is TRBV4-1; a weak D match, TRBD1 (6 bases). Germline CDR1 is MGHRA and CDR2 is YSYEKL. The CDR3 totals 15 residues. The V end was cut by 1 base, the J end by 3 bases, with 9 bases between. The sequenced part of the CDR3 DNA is TGCGCCAGCAGCCAAGTCAGGGGAGCTAATGAAAAA. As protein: CASSQVRGANEK. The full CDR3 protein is CASSQVRGANEKLFF.

CDR3 loop: CASSLEGRERLFF. CDR3 DNA (partial): TGCGCCAGCAGCTTGGAGGGCAGGGAGCGA. The chain combines TRBV5-1 with TRBJ1-4; D is perhaps TRBD1 (5 bases). From the germline J gene comes the end of the CDR3, since the read stops 3 residues before it. The CDR3 length is 13 residues. Germline assignment: CDR1 SGHRS and CDR2 YFSETQ.

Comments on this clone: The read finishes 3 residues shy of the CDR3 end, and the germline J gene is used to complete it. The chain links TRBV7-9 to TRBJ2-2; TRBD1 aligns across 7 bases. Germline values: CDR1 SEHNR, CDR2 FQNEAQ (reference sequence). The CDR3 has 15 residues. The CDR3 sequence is CASSVLGTVNEKLFF. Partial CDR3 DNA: TGTGCCAGCAGCGTACTCGGGACAGTTAATGAAAAG.

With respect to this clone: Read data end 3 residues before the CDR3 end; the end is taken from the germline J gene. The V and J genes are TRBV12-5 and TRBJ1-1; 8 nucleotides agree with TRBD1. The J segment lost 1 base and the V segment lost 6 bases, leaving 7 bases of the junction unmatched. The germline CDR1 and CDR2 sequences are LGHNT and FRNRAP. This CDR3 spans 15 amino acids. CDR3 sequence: CASGHRGNGNTEAFF. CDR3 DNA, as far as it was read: TGTGCTAGTGGCCACAGGGGGAATGGGAACACTGAA.

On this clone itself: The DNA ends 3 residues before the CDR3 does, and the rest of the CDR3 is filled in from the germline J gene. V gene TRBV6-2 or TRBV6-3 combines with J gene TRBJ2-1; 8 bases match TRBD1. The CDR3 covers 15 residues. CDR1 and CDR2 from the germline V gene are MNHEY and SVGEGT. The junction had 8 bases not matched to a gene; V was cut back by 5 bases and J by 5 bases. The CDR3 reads CASSPRQGRNNEQFF. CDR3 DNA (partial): TGTGCCAGCAGTCCCCGACAGGGGAGGAACAATGAG.

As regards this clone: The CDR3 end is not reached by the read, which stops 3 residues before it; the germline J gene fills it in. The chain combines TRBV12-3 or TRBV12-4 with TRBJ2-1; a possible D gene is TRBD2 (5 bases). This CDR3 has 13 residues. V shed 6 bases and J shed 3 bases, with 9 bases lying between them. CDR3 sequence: CASSRTDYNEQFF. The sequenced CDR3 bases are TGTGCCAGCAGCCGGACTGACTACAATGAG.

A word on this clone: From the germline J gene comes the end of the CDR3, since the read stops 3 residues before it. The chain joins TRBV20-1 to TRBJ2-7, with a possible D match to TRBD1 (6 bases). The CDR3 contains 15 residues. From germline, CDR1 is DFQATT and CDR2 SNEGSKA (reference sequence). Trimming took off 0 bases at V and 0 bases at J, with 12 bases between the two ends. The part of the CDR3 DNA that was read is TGCAGTGCTAGAGATCTTAACAGGGACTCCTACGAG. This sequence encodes CSARDLNRDSYE. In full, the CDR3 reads CSARDLNRDSYEQYF.

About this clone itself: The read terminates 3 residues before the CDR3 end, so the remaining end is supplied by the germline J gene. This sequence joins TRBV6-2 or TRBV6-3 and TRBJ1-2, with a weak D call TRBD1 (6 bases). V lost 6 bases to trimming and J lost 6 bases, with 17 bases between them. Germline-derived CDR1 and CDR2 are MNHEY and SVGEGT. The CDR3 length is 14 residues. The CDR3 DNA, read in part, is TGTGCCAGCAGATCGTTGACAGGACGTAATGGC. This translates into CASRSLTGRNG. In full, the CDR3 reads CASRSLTGRNGYTF.

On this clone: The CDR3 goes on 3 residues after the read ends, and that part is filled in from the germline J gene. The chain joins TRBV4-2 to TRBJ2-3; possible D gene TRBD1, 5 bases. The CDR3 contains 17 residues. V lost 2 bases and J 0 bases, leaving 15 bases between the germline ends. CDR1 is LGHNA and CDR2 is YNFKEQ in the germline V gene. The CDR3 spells CASSQRQGPSSTDTQYF. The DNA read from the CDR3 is TGTGCCAGCAGCCAACGGCAGGGCCCCTCAAGCACAGATACG.

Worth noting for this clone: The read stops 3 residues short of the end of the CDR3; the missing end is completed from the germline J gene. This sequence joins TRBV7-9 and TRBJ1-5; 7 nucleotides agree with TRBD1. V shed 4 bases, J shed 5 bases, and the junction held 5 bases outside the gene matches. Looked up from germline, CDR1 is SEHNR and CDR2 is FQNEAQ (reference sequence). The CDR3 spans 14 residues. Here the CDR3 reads CASSSGTEYQPQHF. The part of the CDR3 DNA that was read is TGTGCCAGCAGCTCCGGGACAGAGTATCAGCCC.